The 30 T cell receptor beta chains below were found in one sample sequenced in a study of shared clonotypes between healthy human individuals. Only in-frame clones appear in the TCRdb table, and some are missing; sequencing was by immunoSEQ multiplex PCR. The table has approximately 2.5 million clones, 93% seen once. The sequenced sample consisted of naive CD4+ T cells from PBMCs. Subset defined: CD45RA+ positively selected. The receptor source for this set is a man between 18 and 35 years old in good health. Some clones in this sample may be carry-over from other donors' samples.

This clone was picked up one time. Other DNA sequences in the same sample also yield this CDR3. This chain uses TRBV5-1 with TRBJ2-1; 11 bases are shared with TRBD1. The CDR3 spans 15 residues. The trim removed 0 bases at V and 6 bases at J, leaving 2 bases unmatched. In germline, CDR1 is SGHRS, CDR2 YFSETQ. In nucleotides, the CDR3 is TGCGCCAGCAGCTTGGTGGGGACAGGGGGCAATGAGCAGTTCTTC. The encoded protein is CASSLVGTGGNEQFF.

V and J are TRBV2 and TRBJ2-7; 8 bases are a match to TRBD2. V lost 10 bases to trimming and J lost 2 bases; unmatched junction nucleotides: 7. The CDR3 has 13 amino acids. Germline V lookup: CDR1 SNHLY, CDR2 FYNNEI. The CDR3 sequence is CATRGTRTYEQYF. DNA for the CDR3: TGTGCCACCCGGGGGACTAGAACCTACGAGCAGTACTTC. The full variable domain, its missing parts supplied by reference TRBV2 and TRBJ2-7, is EPEVTQTPSHQVTQMGQEVILRCVPISNHLYFYWYRQILGQKVEFLVSFYNNEISEKSEIFDDQFSVERPDGSNFTLKIRSTKLEDSAMYFCATRGTRTYEQYFGPGTRLTVT.

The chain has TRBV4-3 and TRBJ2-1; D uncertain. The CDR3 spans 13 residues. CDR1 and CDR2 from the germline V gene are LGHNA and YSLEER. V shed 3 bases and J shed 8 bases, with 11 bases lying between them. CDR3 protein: CASSQGIRDEQFF. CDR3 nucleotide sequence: TGCGCCAGCAGCCAGGGCATACGCGATGAGCAGTTCTTC.

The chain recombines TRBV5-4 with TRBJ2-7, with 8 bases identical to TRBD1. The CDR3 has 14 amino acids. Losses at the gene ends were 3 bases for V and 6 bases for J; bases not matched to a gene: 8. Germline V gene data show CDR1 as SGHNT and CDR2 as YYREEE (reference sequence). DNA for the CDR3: TGTGCCAGCAGCTCGGCGGCAGGGGGCGGCGAGCAGTACTTC. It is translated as CASSSAAGGGEQYF.

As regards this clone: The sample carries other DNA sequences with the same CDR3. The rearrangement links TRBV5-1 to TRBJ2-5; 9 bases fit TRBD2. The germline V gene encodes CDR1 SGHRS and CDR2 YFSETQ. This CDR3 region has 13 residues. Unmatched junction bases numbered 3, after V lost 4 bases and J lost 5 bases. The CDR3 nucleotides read TGCGCCAGCAGCGCAGCGGGAGGTGAGACCCAGTACTTC. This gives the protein CASSAAGGETQYF.

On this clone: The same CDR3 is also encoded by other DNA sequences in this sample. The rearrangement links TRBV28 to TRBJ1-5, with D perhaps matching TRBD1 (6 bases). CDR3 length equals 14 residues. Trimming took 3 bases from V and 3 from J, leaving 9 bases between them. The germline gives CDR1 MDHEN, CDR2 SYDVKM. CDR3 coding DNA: TGTGCCAGCAGTTTGGGGGGGGCCAATCAGCCCCAGCATTTT. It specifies CASSLGGANQPQHF.

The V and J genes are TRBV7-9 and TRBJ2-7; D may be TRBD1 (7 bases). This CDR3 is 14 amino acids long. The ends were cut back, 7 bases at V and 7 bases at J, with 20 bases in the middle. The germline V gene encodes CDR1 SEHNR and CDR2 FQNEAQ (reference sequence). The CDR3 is CASTLNPGGGEQYF. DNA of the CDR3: TGTGCCAGCACCCTAAACCCAGGGGGAGGAGAGCAGTACTTC.

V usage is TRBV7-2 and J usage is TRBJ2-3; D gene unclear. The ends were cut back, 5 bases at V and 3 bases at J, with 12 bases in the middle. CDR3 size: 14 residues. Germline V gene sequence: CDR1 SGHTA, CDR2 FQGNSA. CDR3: CASSPGPETDTQYF. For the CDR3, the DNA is TGTGCCAGCAGCCCTGGACCAGAAACAGATACGCAGTATTTT.

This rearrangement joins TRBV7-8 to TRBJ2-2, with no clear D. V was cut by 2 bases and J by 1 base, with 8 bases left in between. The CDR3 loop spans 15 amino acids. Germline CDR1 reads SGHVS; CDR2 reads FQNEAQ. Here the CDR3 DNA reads TGTGCCAGCAGCTTAAGGCCTTGGAACACCGGGGAGCTGTTTTTT. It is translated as CASSLRPWNTGELFF. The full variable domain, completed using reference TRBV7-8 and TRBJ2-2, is GAGVSQSPRYKVAKRGQDVALRCDPISGHVSLFWYQQALGQGPEFLTYFQNEAQLDKSGLPSDRFFAERPEGSVSTLKIQRTQQEDSAVYLCASSLRPWNTGELFFGEGSRLTVL.

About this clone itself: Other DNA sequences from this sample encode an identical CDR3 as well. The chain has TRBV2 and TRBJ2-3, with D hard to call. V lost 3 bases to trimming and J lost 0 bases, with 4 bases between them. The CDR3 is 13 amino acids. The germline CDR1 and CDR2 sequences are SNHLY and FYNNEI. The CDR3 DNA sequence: TGTGCCAGCAGTGAGGAGAGCACAGATACGCAGTATTTT. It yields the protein CASSEESTDTQYF. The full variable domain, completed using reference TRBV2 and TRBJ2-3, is EPEVTQTPSHQVTQMGQEVILRCVPISNHLYFYWYRQILGQKVEFLVSFYNNEISEKSEIFDDQFSVERPDGSNFTLKIRSTKLEDSAMYFCASSEESTDTQYFGPGTRLTVL.

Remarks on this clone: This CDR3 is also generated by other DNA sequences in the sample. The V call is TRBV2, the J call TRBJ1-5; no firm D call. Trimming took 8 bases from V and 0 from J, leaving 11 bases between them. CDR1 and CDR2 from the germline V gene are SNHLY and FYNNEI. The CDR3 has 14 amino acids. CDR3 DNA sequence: TGTGCCAGCCGTGGCGGGTATAGCAATCAGCCCCAGCATTTT. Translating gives CASRGGYSNQPQHF.

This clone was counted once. This CDR3 is CASSYVTGSITPEAFF. CDR3 nucleotides: TGTGCCAGCAGTTACGTGACAGGGAGTATAACCCCTGAAGCTTTCTTT. The chain has TRBV6-5 and TRBJ1-1; 7 bases are shared with TRBD1. The CDR3 spans 16 residues. Germline V CDR1 and CDR2: MNHEY, SVGAGI. V was pared by 2 bases and J by 6 bases, with 12 bases of the junction left unmatched.

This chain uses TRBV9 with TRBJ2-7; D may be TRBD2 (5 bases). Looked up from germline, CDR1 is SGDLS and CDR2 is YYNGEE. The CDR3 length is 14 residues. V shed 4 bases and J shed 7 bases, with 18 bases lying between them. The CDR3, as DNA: TGTGCCAGCAGCCTGTTCTGGACCTCGGGGGAGCAGTACTTC. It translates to CASSLFWTSGEQYF.

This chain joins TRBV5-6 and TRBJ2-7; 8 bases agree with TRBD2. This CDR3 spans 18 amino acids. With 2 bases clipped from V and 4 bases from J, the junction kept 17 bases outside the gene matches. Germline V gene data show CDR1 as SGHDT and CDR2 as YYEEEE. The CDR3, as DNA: TGTGCCAGCAGCTTTTCATTGGGGACTAGTGGGTTGAAATACGAGCAGTACTTC. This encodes CASSFSLGTSGLKYEQYF.

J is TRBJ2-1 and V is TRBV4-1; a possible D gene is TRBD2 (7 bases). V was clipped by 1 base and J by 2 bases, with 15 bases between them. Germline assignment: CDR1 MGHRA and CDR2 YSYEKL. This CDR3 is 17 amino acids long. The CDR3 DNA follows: TGCGCCAGCAGCCAAGTTCTTCGGGGGGCGGCCTACAATGAGCAGTTCTTC. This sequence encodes CASSQVLRGAAYNEQFF.

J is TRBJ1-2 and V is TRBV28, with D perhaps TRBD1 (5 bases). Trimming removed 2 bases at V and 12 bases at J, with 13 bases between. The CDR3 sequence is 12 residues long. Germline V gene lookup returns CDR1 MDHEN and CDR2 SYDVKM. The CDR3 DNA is TGTGCCAGCAGTTTAAGGGGCAGAGAGAACACCTTC. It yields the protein CASSLRGRENTF.

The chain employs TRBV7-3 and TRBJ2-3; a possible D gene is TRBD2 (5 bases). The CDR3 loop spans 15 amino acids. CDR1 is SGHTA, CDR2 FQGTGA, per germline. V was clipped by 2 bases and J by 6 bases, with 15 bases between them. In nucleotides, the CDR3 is TGTGCCAGCAGCTTAGCCCTCCCGGGAAGCGATACGCAGTATTTT. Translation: CASSLALPGSDTQYF.

Here the CDR3 reads CASSPSGGAPGKNIQYF. For the CDR3, the DNA is TGCGCCAGCAGCCCCTCGGGAGGGGCGCCGGGCAAAAACATTCAGTACTTC. The chain links TRBV5-1 to TRBJ2-4, with 8 bases matching TRBD2. Per germline, CDR1 SGHRS and CDR2 YFSETQ. J was trimmed by 3 bases and V by 4 bases; bases with no gene match: 12. The CDR3 spans 17 residues.

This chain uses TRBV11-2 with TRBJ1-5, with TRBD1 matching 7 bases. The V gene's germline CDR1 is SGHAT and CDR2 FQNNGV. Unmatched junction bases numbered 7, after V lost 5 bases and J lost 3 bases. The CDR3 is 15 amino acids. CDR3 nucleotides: TGTGCCAGCAGCCAGGGGGGCGCTAACAATCAGCCCCAGCATTTT. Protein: CASSQGGANNQPQHF.

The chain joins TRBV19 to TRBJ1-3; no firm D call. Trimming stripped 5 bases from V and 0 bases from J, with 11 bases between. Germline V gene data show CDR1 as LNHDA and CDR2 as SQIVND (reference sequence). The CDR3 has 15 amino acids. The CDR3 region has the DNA TGTGCCAGTAGTGTAACGGGTCGCTCTGGAAACACCATATATTTT. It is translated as CASSVTGRSGNTIYF.

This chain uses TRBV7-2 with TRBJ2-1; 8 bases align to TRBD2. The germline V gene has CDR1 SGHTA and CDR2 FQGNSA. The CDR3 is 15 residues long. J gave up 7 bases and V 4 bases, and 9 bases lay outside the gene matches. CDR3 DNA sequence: TGTGCCAGCAGCTCACAAGCGGGAGATTTAAATGAGCAGTTCTTC. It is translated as CASSSQAGDLNEQFF.

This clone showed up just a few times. As DNA, the CDR3 is TGTGCCAGCAGTACAGGGTTGACCGGGGAGCTGTTTTTT. As protein: CASSTGLTGELFF. This chain uses TRBV2 with TRBJ2-2; weak D call: TRBD1 (6 bases). Trimming removed 5 bases from V and 5 bases from J, with 9 bases in between. Germline V gene sequence: CDR1 SNHLY, CDR2 FYNNEI. The CDR3 is 13 amino acids.

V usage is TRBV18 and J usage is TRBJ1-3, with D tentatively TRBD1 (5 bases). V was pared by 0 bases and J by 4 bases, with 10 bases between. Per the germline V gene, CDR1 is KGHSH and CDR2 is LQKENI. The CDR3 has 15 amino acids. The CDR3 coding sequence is TGTGCCAGCTCACCACCCGAATCAGGGGGAAACACCATATATTTT. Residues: CASSPPESGGNTIYF.

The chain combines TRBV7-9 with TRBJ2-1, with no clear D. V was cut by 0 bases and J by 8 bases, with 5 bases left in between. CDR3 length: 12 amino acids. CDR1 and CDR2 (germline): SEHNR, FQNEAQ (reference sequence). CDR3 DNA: TGTGCCAGCAGCTTAGCTGTCCATGAGCAGTTCTTC. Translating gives CASSLAVHEQFF.

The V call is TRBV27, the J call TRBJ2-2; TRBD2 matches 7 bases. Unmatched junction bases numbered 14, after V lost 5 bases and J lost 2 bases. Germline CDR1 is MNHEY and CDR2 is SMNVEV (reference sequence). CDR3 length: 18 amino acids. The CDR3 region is CASSTRGAGDGNTGELFF. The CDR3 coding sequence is TGTGCCAGCAGTACCCGTGGGGCGGGGGACGGAAACACCGGGGAGCTGTTTTTT.

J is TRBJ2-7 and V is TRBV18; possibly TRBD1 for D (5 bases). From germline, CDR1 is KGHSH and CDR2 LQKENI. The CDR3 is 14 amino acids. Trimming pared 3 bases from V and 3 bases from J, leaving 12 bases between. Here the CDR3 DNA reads TGTGCCAGCTCACCCTCGGCGACAGACTACGAGCAGTACTTC. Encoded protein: CASSPSATDYEQYF.

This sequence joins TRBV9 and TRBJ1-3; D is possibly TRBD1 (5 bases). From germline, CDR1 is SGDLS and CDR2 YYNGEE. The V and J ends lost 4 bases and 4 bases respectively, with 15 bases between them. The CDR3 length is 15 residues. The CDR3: CASSPVGGVGNTIYF. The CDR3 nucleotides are TGTGCCAGCAGCCCCGTGGGGGGGGTCGGAAACACCATATATTTT.

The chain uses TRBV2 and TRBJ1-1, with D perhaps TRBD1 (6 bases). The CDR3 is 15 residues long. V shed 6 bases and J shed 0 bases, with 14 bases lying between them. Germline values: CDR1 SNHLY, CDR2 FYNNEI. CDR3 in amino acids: CASSLSGQLNTEAFF. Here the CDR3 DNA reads TGTGCCAGCAGCCTCTCTGGACAGTTGAACACTGAAGCTTTCTTT.

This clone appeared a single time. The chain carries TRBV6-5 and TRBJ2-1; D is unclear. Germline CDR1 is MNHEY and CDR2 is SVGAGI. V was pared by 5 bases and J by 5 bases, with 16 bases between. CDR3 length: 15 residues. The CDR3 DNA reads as TGTGCCAGCAGTAGTGCGGCAGCTAATAACAATGAGCAGTTCTTC. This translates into CASSSAAANNNEQFF.

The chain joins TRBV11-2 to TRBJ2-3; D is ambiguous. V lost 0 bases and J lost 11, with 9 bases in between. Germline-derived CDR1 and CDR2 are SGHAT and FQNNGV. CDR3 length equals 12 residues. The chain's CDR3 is CASSLDIQRQYF. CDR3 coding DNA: TGTGCCAGCAGCTTAGATATCCAGCGGCAGTATTTT. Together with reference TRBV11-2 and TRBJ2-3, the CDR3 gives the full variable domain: EAGVAQSPRYKIIEKRQSVAFWCNPISGHATLYWYQQILGQGPKLLIQFQNNGVVDDSQLPKDRFSAERLKGVDSTLKIQPAKLEDSAVYLCASSLDIQRQYFGPGTRLTVL.